These 17 T cell receptor beta chains share one sample of origin, sequenced in a study of PD-1 blockade in classical Hodgkin lymphoma. Produced via immunoSEQ multiplex PCR; TCRdb's table is partial and in-frame only. The sample holds about 35,000 clones, around 89% seen once. Time point noted: newly diagnosed, previously untreated cHL patient sample. Researchers report purifying CD4+ T cells from thawed PBMCs by magnetic negative selection. The material sequenced was CD4+ T cells from blood. The source of these receptors is a human donor with classical Hodgkin lymphoma.

The V and J genes are TRBV7-9 and TRBJ2-1; TRBD2 matches 7 bases. The V and J ends lost 2 bases and 5 bases, in that order; junction bases with no gene match: 6. CDR3 length: 15 amino acids. The V gene's germline CDR1 is SEHNR and CDR2 FQNEAQ (reference sequence). Here the CDR3 reads CASSLTSEANNEQFF. CDR3 bases: TGTGCCAGCAGCTTAACTAGCGAGGCCAACAATGAGCAGTTCTTC.

The J gene is TRBJ2-1, the V gene TRBV7-2; D is ambiguous. The CDR3 contains 13 residues. The germline V gene encodes CDR1 SGHTA and CDR2 FQGNSA. Deletions cut 9 bases from V and 0 bases from J, with 9 bases between. The CDR3 spells CASLLSSYNEQFF. CDR3 DNA sequence: TGTGCCAGTTTGCTAAGCTCCTACAATGAGCAGTTCTTC.

The V and J genes are TRBV25-1 and TRBJ1-4, with D maybe TRBD1 (6 bases). This CDR3 comprises 13 residues. V was trimmed by 9 bases and J by 7 bases, leaving 15 bases between them. Germline loops: CDR1 MGHDK, CDR2 SYGVNS. The CDR3 is CASRRGGAEKLFF. The CDR3 nucleotides are TGTGCCAGTCGCCGAGGGGGGGCTGAAAAACTGTTTTTT. Supplemented by reference TRBV25-1 and TRBJ1-4, the full variable domain reads EADIYQTPRYLVIGTGKKITLECSQTMGHDKMYWYQQDPGMELHLIHYSYGVNSTEKGDLSSESTVSRIRTEHFPLTLESARPSHTSQYLCASRRGGAEKLFFGSGTQLSVL.

The gene calls are TRBV30 and TRBJ1-1, with D hard to call. The ends were cut back, 8 bases at V and 1 base at J, with 8 bases in the middle. CDR1 and CDR2 from the germline V gene are GTSNPN and SVGIG (reference sequence). The CDR3 contains 11 residues. The CDR3 region is CAGWENTEAFF. The CDR3 DNA follows: TGTGCCGGGTGGGAGAACACTGAAGCTTTCTTT.

This clone was detected only once. V gene TRBV5-1 combines with J gene TRBJ2-5; 12 bases map to TRBD2. With 2 bases clipped from V and 1 base from J, the junction kept 6 bases outside the gene matches. Germline V gives CDR1 SGHRS, CDR2 YFSETQ. The length of the CDR3 is 17 residues. CDR3 nucleotide sequence: TGCGCCAGCAGCTTCCTGACTAGCGGGGGTTCCCAAGAGACCCAGTACTTC. This translates into CASSFLTSGGSQETQYF.

This clone has just a few counts. The chain couples TRBV2 to TRBJ1-5; D ambiguous. V dropped 6 bases and J dropped 3 bases, with 12 bases sitting between them. The CDR3 has 14 amino acids. Germline-derived CDR1 and CDR2 are SNHLY and FYNNEI. The CDR3: CASRFDGDNQPQHF. In DNA, the CDR3 is TGTGCCAGCAGGTTTGATGGGGACAATCAGCCCCAGCATTTT.

This clone showed up just once. The V and J genes are TRBV2 and TRBJ2-7; D not resolved. CDR3 length: 16 residues. V was trimmed by 7 bases and J by 1 base, leaving 20 bases between them. Germline loops: CDR1 SNHLY, CDR2 FYNNEI. CDR3 residues: CASTSFGILGSYEQYF. The CDR3 nucleotides are TGTGCCAGCACCAGCTTCGGAATCCTCGGGTCCTACGAGCAGTACTTC.

The V gene is TRBV27, the J gene TRBJ1-6, with D maybe TRBD1 (6 bases). This CDR3 region has 16 residues. The germline gives CDR1 MNHEY, CDR2 SMNVEV (reference sequence). V was shortened by 3 bases and J by 8 bases, with 17 bases between the two germline ends. The CDR3 sequence is CASSFSGAAPYSPLHF. CDR3 DNA: TGTGCCAGCAGTTTCTCAGGGGCCGCCCCCTATTCACCCCTCCACTTT.

Here the CDR3 reads CASSSQQGASTDTQYF. Written as DNA, the CDR3 is TGTGCCAGCAGCTCCCAACAGGGGGCCAGCACAGATACGCAGTATTTT. The chain uses TRBV7-3 and TRBJ2-3; 9 bases fit TRBD1. The CDR3 is made up of 16 amino acids. Germline V lookup: CDR1 SGHTA, CDR2 FQGTGA. The V and J ends lost 4 bases and 0 bases, in that order; junction bases with no gene match: 5.

The rearrangement links TRBV18 to TRBJ1-5; D remains unclear. The CDR3 covers 13 residues. Germline-derived CDR1 and CDR2 are KGHSH and LQKENI. V lost 3 bases and J 8 bases, leaving 11 bases between the germline ends. In DNA, the CDR3 is TGTGCCAGCTCACCGGGCCTGACGGAGCCCCAGCATTTT. It translates to CASSPGLTEPQHF.

This clone appeared a single time. The chain combines TRBV5-4 with TRBJ2-1, with a possible D match to TRBD2 (6 bases). The CDR3 has 13 amino acids. V gave up 6 bases and J gave up 6 bases, with 13 bases separating them. The germline V gene has CDR1 SGHNT and CDR2 YYREEE (reference sequence). CDR3 amino acids: CASTRRRGNEQFF. CDR3 nucleotide sequence: TGTGCCAGCACCCGACGGCGGGGCAATGAGCAGTTCTTC. The full variable domain, rest sourced from reference TRBV5-4 and TRBJ2-1, is ETGVTQSPTHLIKTRGQQVTLRCSSQSGHNTVSWYQQALGQGPQFIFQYYREEENGRGNFPPRFSGLQFPNYSSELNVNALELDDSALYLCASTRRRGNEQFFGPGTRLTVL.

DNA for the CDR3: TGTGCCAGCAGCCCACAGGGTCCCTTCATGAACACTGAAGCTTTCTTT. This encodes CASSPQGPFMNTEAFF. The V call is TRBV7-3, the J call TRBJ1-1, with D possibly being TRBD1 (6 bases). CDR3 length: 16 amino acids. V was pared by 5 bases and J by 0 bases, with 16 bases between. The germline V gene has CDR1 SGHTA and CDR2 FQGTGA.

This chain links TRBV6-6 with TRBJ2-6; D gene unclear. V shed 9 bases and J shed 0 bases, with 9 bases lying between them. This CDR3 comprises 14 residues. Per germline, CDR1 MNHNY and CDR2 SVGAGI (reference sequence). CDR3 region: CASRDLSGANVLTF. CDR3 DNA sequence: TGTGCCAGTAGAGACCTCTCTGGGGCCAACGTCCTGACTTTC.

The chain recombines TRBV19 with TRBJ1-5, with D tentatively TRBD1 (5 bases). Trimming shortened V by 4 bases and J by 4 bases, and 11 bases separated the two germline ends. This CDR3 is 14 amino acids long. Germline-derived CDR1 and CDR2 are LNHDA and SQIVND (reference sequence). The CDR3 sequence: CASSKGAGNQPQHF. Written as DNA, the CDR3 is TGTGCCAGTAGTAAAGGGGCGGGAAATCAGCCCCAGCATTTT.

The chain is built from TRBV5-1 and TRBJ2-4; 8 bases line up with TRBD2. Germline-derived CDR1 and CDR2 are SGHRS and YFSETQ. J was trimmed by 6 bases and V by 3 bases; bases with no gene match: 5. The CDR3 is made up of 14 amino acids. CDR3 loop: CASSSGLGRNIQYF. In DNA form, the CDR3 reads TGCGCCAGCAGCTCGGGACTAGGGAGAAACATTCAGTACTTC.

This chain joins TRBV5-1 and TRBJ1-1, with 8 bases aligning to TRBD1. The CDR3 is 15 amino acids. Germline V lookup: CDR1 SGHRS, CDR2 YFSETQ. V was clipped by 2 bases and J by 1 base; unmatched bases: 4. CDR3 protein: CASSFLGTGNTEAFF. For the CDR3, the DNA is TGCGCCAGCAGCTTCCTCGGGACAGGGAACACTGAAGCTTTCTTT.

The genes are TRBV19 and TRBJ2-7, with a weak D call TRBD1 (6 bases). Between the trimmed V and J ends, which lost 2 bases and 5 bases, there was a span of 16 bases. The CDR3 sequence is 15 residues long. Germline CDR1 LNHDA, CDR2 SQIVND (reference sequence). The CDR3 spells CASSIRAGGGDEQYF. The CDR3 region has the DNA TGTGCCAGTAGTATAAGGGCCGGTGGGGGCGACGAGCAGTACTTC.